This entry features one TCR beta chain sequence. CD45RO-negative CD8 cells positively selected for CCR7 made up the naive population, which excluded terminally differentiated effector memory CD45RA+ cells. This sample was included in a study of shared clonotypes between healthy human individuals. Germline CDR1 SGHRS, CDR2 YFSETQ. With 4 bases removed from V and 7 bases from J, the gap between germline ends came to 23 bases. The CDR3 loop spans 17 amino acids. Libraries were prepared by immunoSEQ multiplex PCR; TCRdb keeps only in-frame clonotypes and omits some of them. The sample carries 800,000 to 950,000 clones, 90% to 98% recorded once.

The rearrangement links TRBV5-1 to TRBJ1-4, with D possibly matching TRBD1 (6 bases). Sequences were obtained from naive CD8+ T cells sorted from blood. This receptor was taken from a man younger than 40 in good health. The CDR3 region has the DNA TGCGCCAGCAGCGTAAAGGACAGCCATATTTCGGTTGAAAAACTGTTTTTT. It is translated as CASSVKDSHISVEKLFF.